This T cell receptor beta chain was sequenced during a study of blood T cells in healthy people across ages. Overall study: Per two T cells, template switching captured roughly one barcoded beta molecule.

Study-wide points: Older age went with lower TCR beta diversity per million T cells, in a roughly linear way.

PCR was performed a second time for about 6 to 11 cycles using a sample-barcoded 5' primer and a J-beta primer mix. Each of the cDNA molecules was tagged by a template-switch adaptor with 12 random nucleotides. MiXCR, run by TCRdb on the 5' RACE reads, gives a single entry per CDR3 protein. The profile covers roughly 700,000 distinct CDR3 sequences, with around 49% appearing a single time and 25% to 35% taken by the ten largest. This clonotype was counted only a few times. Its antigen is not known. Trimming shortened V by 10 bases and J by 2 bases, and 5 bases separated the two germline ends. Germline CDR1 and CDR2: ENHRY and SYGVKD. The CDR3 spans 10 residues. Each donor was a healthy Caucasian individual from Russia, aged roughly 6 to 90.

This receptor was identified in a woman aged 55-70 years in good health. The rearrangement joins TRBV10-3 to TRBJ1-1; unclear D gene. Input material: blood. The CDR3, as DNA: TGTGCCACCGGTAACACTGAAGCTTTCTTT. It encodes CATGNTEAFF.